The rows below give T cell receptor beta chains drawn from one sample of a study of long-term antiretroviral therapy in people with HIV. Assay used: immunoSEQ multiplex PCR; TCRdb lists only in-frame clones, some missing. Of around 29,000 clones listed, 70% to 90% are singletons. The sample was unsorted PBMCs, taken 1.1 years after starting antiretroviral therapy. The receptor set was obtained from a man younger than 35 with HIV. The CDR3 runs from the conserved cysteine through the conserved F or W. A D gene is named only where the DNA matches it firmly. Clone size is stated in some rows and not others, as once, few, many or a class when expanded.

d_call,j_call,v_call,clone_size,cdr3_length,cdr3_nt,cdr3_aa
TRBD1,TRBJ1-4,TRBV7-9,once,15,TGTGCCAGCAGCCCGGGACAGGGTTCGGCTGAAAAACTGTTTTTT,CASSPGQGSAEKLFF
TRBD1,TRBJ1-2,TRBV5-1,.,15,TGCGCCAGCAGCTTGGCAGGGACAGGGAGTAGTGGCTACACCTTC,CASSLAGTGSSGYTF
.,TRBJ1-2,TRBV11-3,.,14,TGTGCCAACAGACAGGAGGGTGCGTACTATGGCTACACCTTC,CANRQEGAYYGYTF
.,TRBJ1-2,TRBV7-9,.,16,TGTGCCAGCAGCTTAGATATTGGGGGTCGAGACTATGGCTACACCTTC,CASSLDIGGRDYGYTF
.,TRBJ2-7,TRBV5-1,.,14,TGCGCCAGCAGCTTGAGGGCAGGGAGCAACGAGCAGTACTTC,CASSLRAGSNEQYF
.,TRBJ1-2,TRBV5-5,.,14,TGTGCCAGCAGCTTGTCCGGGGGGTTTTATGGCTACACCTTC,CASSLSGGFYGYTF
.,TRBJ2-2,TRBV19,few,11,TGTGCCAGTAGTCACCCCGGGGAGCTGTTTTTT,CASSHPGELFF
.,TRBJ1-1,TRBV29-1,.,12,TGCAGCGTTAGGTCCTCGAACACTGAAGCTTTCTTT,CSVRSSNTEAFF
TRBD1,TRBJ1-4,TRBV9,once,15,TGTGCCAGCAGCGTAGGAGGACAGGGGGTCGAAAAACTGTTTTTT,CASSVGGQGVEKLFF
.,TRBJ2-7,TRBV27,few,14,TGTGCCAGCAGTCCCCCGGGCACCACTGGTGAGCAGTACTTC,CASSPPGTTGEQYF
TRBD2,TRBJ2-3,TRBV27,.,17,TGTGCCAGCAGGGCCCCGATAGCGGGAGGGCCCCCAGATACGCAGTATTTT,CASRAPIAGGPPDTQYF
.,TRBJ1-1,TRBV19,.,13,TGTGCCAGTAGTATATACCCGAACACTGAAGCTTTCTTT,CASSIYPNTEAFF
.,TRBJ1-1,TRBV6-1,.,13,TGTGCCAGCAGTGATAGGCCAAACTCTGAAGCTTTCTTT,CASSDRPNSEAFF
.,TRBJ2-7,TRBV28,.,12,TGTGCCAGCAGTTTACTAAGGGGACTGGAGTACTTC,CASSLLRGLEYF
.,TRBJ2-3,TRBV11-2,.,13,TGTGCCGGAAGAGGGCAGTCCACAGATACGCAGTATTTT,CAGRGQSTDTQYF
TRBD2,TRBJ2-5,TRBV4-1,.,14,TGCGCCAGCAGCCAAGTCGGGGGGGAGGAGACCCAGTACTTC,CASSQVGGEETQYF
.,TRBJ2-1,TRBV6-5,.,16,TGTGCCAGCAGTTACTCCTTAGGGGGGGAGAGGTATGAGCAGTTCTTC,CASSYSLGGERYEQFF
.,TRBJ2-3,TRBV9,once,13,TGTGCCAGCAGCGTAGTTGACACAGATACGCAGTATTTT,CASSVVDTDTQYF
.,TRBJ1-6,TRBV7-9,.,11,TGTGCCAGCAGCTTAGAATCACCCCTCCACTTT,CASSLESPLHF
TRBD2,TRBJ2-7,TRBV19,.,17,TGTGCCAGTAGTATTTCCGGGACTAGCGGGGGAGCCTACGAGCAGTACTTC,CASSISGTSGGAYEQYF
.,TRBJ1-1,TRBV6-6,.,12,TGTGCCAGCAGTTACCCATCCGGGGAAGCTTTCTTT,CASSYPSGEAFF
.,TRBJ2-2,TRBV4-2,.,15,TGTGCCAGCAGCCAAGTTCTGGAGGACACCGGGGAGCTGTTTTTT,CASSQVLEDTGELFF
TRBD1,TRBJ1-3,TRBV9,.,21,TGTGCCAGCAGCGTAGCTAAGGGCGGGACAGGGGGCAGGGGCTCTGGAAACACCATATATTTT,CASSVAKGGTGGRGSGNTIYF
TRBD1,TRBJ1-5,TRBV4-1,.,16,TGCGCCAGCAGCCATATAGGACAGGGGGGTCATCAGCCCCAGCATTTT,CASSHIGQGGHQPQHF
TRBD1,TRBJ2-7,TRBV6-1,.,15,TGTGCCAGCAGTGTTGGGACAGGGGGTTTCTACGAGCAGTACTTC,CASSVGTGGFYEQYF
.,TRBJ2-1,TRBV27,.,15,TGTGCCAGCAGTCTCCAGGGGGGGTTCGGGAATGAGCAGTTCTTC,CASSLQGGFGNEQFF
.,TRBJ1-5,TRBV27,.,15,TGTGCCAGCAGTTTACAAATAGGTAGCAATCAGCCCCAGCATTTT,CASSLQIGSNQPQHF
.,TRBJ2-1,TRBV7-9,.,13,TGTGCCAGCAGCTTAGCGGCAAGTAATGAGCAGTTCTTC,CASSLAASNEQFF
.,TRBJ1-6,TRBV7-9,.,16,TGTGCCAGCAGCTTCGAGCCCGGGGGACTTAATTCACCCCTCCACTTT,CASSFEPGGLNSPLHF
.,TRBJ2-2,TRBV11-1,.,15,TGTGCCAGCAGCCCCTCTGTGGGTCCCGGCGGGGAGCTGTTTTTT,CASSPSVGPGGELFF
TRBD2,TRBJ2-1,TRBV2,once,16,TGTGCCAGCAGTCCGTACGGGACTAGCCGAGATAATGAGCAGTTCTTC,CASSPYGTSRDNEQFF
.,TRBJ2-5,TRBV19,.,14,TGTGCCAGTAGTATAACGGGGGCACAAGAGACCCAGTACTTC,CASSITGAQETQYF